The source of this T cell receptor beta chain is a study of T-cell memory formation after mild COVID-19. This clonotype was detected many times. Its matching antigen is unknown. The V end was cut by 0 bases, the J end by 10 bases, with 7 bases between. Per germline, CDR1 MGHRA and CDR2 YSYEKL. The CDR3 spans 12 residues. Regarding the study as a whole: The pre-infection memory compartment contained some responding clones, suggesting cross-reactive memory joined.

With constant-segment primers, 5'RACE yielded cDNA libraries of TCR alpha and TCR beta that carried sample barcodes and UMIs. TCRdb re-derived calls from the 5' RACE reads in MiXCR, one entry per CDR3 protein. The profile shows about 280,000 distinct CDR3 sequences, roughly 8% of them singletons. J is TRBJ2-1 and V is TRBV4-1, with D unclear. The source is a man between 18 and 35 years old who had mild COVID-19 (a few samples of this study predate the infection). Cell type and time point are not known. The material sequenced was PBMCs or a T cell subset sorted from them (not recorded which). Written as DNA, the CDR3 is TGCGCCAGCAGCCAAGATAGGACCGAGCAGTTCTTC. Encoded protein: CASSQDRTEQFF.